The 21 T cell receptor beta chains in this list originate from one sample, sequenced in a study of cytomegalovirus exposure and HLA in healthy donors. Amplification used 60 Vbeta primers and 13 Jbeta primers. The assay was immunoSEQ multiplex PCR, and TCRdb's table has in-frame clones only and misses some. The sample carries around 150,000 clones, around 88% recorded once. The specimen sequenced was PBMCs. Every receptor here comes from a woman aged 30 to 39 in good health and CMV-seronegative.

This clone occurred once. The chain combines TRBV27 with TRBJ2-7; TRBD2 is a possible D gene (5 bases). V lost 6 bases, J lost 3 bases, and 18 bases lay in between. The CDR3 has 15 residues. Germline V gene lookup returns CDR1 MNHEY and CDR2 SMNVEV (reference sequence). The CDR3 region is CASSLARVEIYEQYF. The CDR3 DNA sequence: TGTGCCAGCAGCCTGGCGCGGGTCGAGATCTACGAGCAGTACTTC.

This chain's CDR3 is CAVTGGGTDTQYF. As DNA, the CDR3 is TGTGCCGTCACAGGGGGCGGGACAGATACGCAGTATTTT. The V gene is TRBV10-3, the J gene TRBJ2-3, with 9 nucleotides matching TRBD1. The CDR3 consists of 13 residues. J gave up 3 bases and V 11 bases, and 6 bases lay outside the gene matches. From germline, CDR1 is ENHRY and CDR2 SYGVKD.

The CDR3 DNA is TGTGCCAGCAGATTTTCAGCGGGAAACACCATATATTTT. Its translation is CASRFSAGNTIYF. The chain has TRBV28 and TRBJ1-3; D unclear. Germline CDR1 reads MDHEN; CDR2 reads SYDVKM. V lost 6 bases and J 4 bases, leaving 10 bases between the germline ends. The CDR3 consists of 13 residues.

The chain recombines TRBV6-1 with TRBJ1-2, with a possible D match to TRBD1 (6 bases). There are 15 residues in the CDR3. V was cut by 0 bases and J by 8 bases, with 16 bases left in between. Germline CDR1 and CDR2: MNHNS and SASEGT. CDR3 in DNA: TGTGCCAGCAGTGAAGCGCGAGGGGGGGTTTCCGGCTACACCTTC. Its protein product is CASSEARGGVSGYTF.

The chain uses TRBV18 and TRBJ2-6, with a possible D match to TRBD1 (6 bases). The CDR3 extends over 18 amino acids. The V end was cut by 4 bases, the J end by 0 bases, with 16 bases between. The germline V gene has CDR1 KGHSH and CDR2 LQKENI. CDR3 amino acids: CASSRNRVASSGANVLTF. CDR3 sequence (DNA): TGTGCCAGCTCACGGAACAGGGTTGCGTCCTCTGGGGCCAACGTCCTGACTTTC.

CDR3 nucleotides: TGTGCCAGCAGTTTATTTCCAGGGGGCTACGAGCAGTACTTC. Amino acids: CASSLFPGGYEQYF. This rearrangement joins TRBV28 to TRBJ2-7; the match to TRBD1 covers 7 bases. Unmatched junction bases numbered 3, after V lost 1 base and J lost 3 bases. The CDR3 covers 14 residues. Germline values: CDR1 MDHEN, CDR2 SYDVKM.

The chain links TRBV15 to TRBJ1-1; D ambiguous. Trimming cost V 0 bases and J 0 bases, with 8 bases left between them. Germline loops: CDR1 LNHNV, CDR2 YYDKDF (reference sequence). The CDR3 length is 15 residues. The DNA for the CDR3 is TGTGCCACCAGCAGAGAACTTACCTTGAACACTGAAGCTTTCTTT. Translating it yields CATSRELTLNTEAFF.

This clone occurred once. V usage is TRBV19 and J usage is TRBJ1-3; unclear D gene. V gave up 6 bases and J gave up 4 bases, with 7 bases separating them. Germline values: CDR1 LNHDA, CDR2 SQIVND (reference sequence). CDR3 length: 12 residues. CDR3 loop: CASRTGGNTIYF. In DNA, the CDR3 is TGTGCCAGTAGGACGGGAGGAAACACCATATATTTT.

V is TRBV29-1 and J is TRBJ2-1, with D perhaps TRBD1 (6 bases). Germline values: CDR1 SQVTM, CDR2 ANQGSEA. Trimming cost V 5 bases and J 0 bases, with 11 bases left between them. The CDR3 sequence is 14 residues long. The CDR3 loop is CSVQGKGSYNEQFF. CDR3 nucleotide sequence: TGCAGCGTTCAGGGGAAGGGCTCCTACAATGAGCAGTTCTTC.

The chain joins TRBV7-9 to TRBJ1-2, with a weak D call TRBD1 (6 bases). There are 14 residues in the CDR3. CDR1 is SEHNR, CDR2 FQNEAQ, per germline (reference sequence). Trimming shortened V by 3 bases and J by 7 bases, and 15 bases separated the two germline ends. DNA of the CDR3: TGTGCCAGCAGCTTCACCGGGACAAGGTCTGGCTACACCTTC. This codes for CASSFTGTRSGYTF.

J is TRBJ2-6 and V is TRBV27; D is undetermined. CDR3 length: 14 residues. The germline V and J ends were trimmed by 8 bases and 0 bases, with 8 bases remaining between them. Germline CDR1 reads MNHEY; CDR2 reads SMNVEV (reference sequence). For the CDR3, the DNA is TGTGCCAGCGGTAGTTACTCTGGGGCCAACGTCCTGACTTTC. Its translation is CASGSYSGANVLTF.

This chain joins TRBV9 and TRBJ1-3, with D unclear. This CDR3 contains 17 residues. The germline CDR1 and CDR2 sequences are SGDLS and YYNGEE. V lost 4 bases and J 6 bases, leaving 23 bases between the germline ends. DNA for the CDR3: TGTGCCAGCAGCACCGAAGGTGGCGGGCGGGCTAAAAACACCATATATTTT. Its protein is CASSTEGGGRAKNTIYF.

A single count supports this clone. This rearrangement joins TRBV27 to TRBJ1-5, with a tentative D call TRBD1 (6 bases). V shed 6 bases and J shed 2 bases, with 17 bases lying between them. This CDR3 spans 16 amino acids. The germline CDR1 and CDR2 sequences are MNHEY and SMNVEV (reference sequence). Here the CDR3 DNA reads TGTGCCAGCAGCTACTTGGGGGGGCGCGGCAATCAGCCCCAGCATTTT. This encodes CASSYLGGRGNQPQHF.

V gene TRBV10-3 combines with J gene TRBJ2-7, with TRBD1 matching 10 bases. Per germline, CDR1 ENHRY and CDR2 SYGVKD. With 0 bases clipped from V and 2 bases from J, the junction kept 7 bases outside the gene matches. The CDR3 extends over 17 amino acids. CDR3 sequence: CAISESVGQGGTYEQYF. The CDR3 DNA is TGTGCCATCAGTGAGTCGGTTGGACAGGGGGGAACCTACGAGCAGTACTTC.

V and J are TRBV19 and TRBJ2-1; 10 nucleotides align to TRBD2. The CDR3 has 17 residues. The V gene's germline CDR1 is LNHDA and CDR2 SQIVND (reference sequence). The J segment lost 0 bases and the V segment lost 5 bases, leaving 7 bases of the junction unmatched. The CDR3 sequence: CASSSRTSGSSYNEQFF. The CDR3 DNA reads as TGTGCCAGTAGTTCGAGGACTAGCGGAAGCTCCTACAATGAGCAGTTCTTC.

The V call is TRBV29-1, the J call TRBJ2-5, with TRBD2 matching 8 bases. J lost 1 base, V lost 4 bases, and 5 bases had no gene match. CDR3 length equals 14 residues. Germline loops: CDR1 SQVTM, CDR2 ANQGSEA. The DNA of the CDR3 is TGCAGCGTTGTCAGACTAGCGTCCCAAGAGACCCAGTACTTC. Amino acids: CSVVRLASQETQYF.

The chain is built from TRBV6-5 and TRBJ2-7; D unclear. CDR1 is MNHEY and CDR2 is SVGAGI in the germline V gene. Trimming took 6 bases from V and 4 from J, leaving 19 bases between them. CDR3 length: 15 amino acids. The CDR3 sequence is CASSLSGFPFYEQYF. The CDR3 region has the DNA TGTGCCAGCAGCCTTTCCGGGTTTCCCTTTTACGAGCAGTACTTC.

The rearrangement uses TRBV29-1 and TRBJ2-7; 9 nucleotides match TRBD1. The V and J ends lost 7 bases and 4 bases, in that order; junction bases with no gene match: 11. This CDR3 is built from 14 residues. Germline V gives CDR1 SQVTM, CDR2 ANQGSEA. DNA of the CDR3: TGCAGCGCCGAAATTCGGGACAGGGAGTACGAGCAGTACTTC. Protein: CSAEIRDREYEQYF.

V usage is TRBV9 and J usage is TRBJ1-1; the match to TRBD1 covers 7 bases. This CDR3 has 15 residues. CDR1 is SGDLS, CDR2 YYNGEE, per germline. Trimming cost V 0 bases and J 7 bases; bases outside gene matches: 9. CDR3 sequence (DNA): TGTGCCAGCAGCGTAGAGGCCAGGGGGGAAGATGAAGCTTTCTTT. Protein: CASSVEARGEDEAFF.

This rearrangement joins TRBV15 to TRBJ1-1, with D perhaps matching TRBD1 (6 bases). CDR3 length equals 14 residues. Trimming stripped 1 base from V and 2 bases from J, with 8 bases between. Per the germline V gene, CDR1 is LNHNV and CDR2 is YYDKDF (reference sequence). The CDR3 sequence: CATSRADSNTEAFF. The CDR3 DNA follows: TGTGCCACCAGCAGAGCGGACAGCAACACTGAAGCTTTCTTT. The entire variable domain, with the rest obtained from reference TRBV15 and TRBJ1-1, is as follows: DAMVIQNPRYQVTQFGKPVTLSCSQTLNHNVMYWYQQKSSQAPKLLFHYYDKDFNNEADTPDNFQSRRPNTSFCFLDIRSPGLGDTAMYLCATSRADSNTEAFFGQGTRLTVV.

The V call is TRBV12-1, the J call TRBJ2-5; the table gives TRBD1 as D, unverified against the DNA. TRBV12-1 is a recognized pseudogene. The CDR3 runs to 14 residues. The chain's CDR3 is CASSFGTDQETQYF. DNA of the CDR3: TGTGCCAGCAGCTTTGGGACAGACCAAGAGACCCAGTACTTC.